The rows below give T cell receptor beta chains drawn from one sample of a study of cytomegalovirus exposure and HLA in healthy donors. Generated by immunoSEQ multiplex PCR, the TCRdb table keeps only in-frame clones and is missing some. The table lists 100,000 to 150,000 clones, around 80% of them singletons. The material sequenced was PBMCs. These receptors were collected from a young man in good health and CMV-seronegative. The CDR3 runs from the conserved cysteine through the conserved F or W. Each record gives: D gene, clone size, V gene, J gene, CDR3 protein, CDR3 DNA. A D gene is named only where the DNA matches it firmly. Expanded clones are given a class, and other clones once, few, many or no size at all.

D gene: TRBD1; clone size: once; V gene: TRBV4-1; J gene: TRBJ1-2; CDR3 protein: CASSQGGQGSNYGYTF; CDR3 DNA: TGCGCCAGCAGCCAAGGTGGACAGGGCTCTAACTATGGCTACACCTTC
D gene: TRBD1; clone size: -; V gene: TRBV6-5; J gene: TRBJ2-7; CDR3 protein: CASSIRGGPTYEQYF; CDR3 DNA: TGTGCCAGCAGTATTAGAGGGGGCCCCACCTACGAGCAGTACTTC
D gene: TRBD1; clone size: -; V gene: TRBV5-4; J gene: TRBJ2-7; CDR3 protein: CASSFITGGAGYEQYF; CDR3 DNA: TGTGCCAGCAGCTTCATTACAGGGGGCGCTGGGTACGAGCAGTACTTC
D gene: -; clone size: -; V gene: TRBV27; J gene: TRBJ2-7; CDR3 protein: CASSSPPRQGRGYEQYF; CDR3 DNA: TGTGCCAGCAGTTCCCCGCCTCGACAGGGGAGGGGCTACGAGCAGTACTTC
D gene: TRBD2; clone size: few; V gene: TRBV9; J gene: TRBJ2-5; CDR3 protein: CASSVTSGGPQPKETQYF; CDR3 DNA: TGTGCCAGCAGCGTAACTAGCGGGGGGCCCCAGCCGAAAGAGACCCAGTACTTC
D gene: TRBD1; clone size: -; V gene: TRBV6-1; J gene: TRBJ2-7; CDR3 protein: CASSEGQGAEEQYF; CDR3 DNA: TGTGCCAGCAGTGAAGGACAGGGGGCTGAAGAGCAGTACTTC
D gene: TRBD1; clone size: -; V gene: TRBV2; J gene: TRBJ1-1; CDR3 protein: CASRILTGETEAFF; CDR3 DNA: TGTGCCAGCAGGATCTTGACAGGGGAAACTGAAGCTTTCTTT
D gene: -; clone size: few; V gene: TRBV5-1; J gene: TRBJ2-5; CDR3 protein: CASSLVMSQETQYF; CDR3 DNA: TGCGCCAGCAGCTTGGTTATGTCTCAAGAGACCCAGTACTTC
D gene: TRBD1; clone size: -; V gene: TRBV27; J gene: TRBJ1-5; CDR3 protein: CASSLMRDRNQPQHF; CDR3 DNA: TGTGCCAGCAGTTTAATGCGGGACAGAAATCAGCCCCAGCATTTT
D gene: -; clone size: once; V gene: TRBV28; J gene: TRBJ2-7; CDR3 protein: CASRLSLYEQYF; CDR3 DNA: TGTGCCAGCAGACTTTCCCTCTACGAGCAGTACTTC
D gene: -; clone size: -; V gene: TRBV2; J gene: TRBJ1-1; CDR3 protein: CASSHPRGKGPNTEAFF; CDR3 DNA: TGTGCCAGCAGTCATCCAAGGGGAAAAGGGCCGAACACTGAAGCTTTCTTT
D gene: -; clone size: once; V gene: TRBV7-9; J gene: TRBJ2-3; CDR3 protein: CASSDGSGRTDTQYF; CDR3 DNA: TGTGCCAGCAGCGACGGGAGCGGTCGCACAGATACGCAGTATTTT
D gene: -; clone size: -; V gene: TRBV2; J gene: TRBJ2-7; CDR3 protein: CASSDRSVVAYEQYF; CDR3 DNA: TGTGCCAGCAGTGACAGGTCCGTCGTCGCCTACGAGCAGTACTTC
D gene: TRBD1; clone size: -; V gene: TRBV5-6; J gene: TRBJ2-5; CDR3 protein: CASSSPGTAQETQYF; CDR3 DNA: TGTGCCAGCAGCTCCCCGGGGACAGCTCAAGAGACCCAGTACTTC
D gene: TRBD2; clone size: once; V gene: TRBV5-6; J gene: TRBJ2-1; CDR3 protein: CASSPPGGGPNEQFF; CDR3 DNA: TGTGCCAGCAGCCCGCCGGGGGGGGGCCCCAATGAGCAGTTCTTC
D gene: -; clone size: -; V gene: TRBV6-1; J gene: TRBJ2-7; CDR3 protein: CASSAVEGSYEQYF; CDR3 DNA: TGTGCCAGCAGTGCGGTGGAGGGCTCCTACGAGCAGTACTTC
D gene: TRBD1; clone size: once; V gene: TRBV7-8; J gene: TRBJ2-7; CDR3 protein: CASSLGDRVNEQYF; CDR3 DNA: TGTGCCAGCAGCTTAGGGGACAGGGTAAACGAGCAGTACTTC